This T cell receptor (beta chain) was recovered during a study of T cell responses to AZD1222 COVID-19 vaccine. Concerning this clone: Its antigen is still unknown.

Study-level findings and limits: Researchers report vaccine-associated CD4 TCRs spanning spike, with dominance at 160-218 and 743-854.

The assay was immunoSEQ multiplex PCR, and TCRdb's table has in-frame clones only and misses some. The table lists approximately 130,000 clones, 93% of them singletons. This clonotype originated in an adult in good health. The input for sequencing was peripheral blood, taken on day 0 of AZD1222 vaccination.

CDR3: CASSPIREVYEQYF. CDR3 sequence (DNA): TGTGCCAGCTCCCCGATCCGGGAGGTTTACGAGCAGTACTTC. The rearrangement joins TRBV18 to TRBJ2-7; 7 nucleotides align to TRBD2. Trimming cost V 6 bases and J 4 bases; bases outside gene matches: 9. Germline assignment: CDR1 KGHSH and CDR2 LQKENI. The CDR3 is 14 residues long.